The T cell receptor (beta chain) under discussion was sequenced for a study of Graves' ophthalmopathy and Graves' hyperthyroidism. The V end was cut by 7 bases, the J end by 5 bases, with 20 bases between. The CDR3 has 15 residues. The study amplified TCR beta CDR3 regions using RNA transcripts. In the first round, RT-PCR was carried out with HTBI primers, and a multiplex PCR formed the second round. TCRdb reprocessed the multiplex PCR reads with MiXCR, giving one entry per CDR3 protein. The data contain 200,000 to 250,000 distinct CDR3 sequences, 20% to 25% of them singletons. The origin of this receptor is a woman aged 45-60 years with Graves' ophthalmopathy. Sequencing was carried out using peripheral blood. This chain connects TRBV12-3 or TRBV12-4 to TRBJ1-2; D is undetermined. CDR3 residues: CASTSTSPGSYGYTF. CDR3 nucleotide sequence: TGTGCCAGCACCTCAACCTCCCCAGGCTCGTATGGCTACACCTTC.